This TCR beta chain was captured in a study of Ad26.COV2.S vaccination and SARS-CoV-2 variants (dated by TCRdb to about 2021). About the study as a whole: Donors in the vaccine arm were drawn from COV1001, a phase I-IIa trial of Ad26.COV2.S in healthy adults that was multicentre, randomized, double-blind and placebo-controlled. Ad26.COV2.S was administered intramuscularly at 5 x 10^10 or 1 x 10^11 viral particles, either as a single shot or as two shots given 56 days apart. The specificity and breadth of SARS-CoV-2-reactive T cell receptors after Ad26.COV2.S vaccination were assessed by TCRbeta repertoire sequencing. The TCR-sequenced set comprised around 30 samples: approximately 19 Ad26.COV2.S vaccine recipients, 5 placebo recipients and 8 SARS-CoV-2 convalescent individuals. Participants in the trial were split at random into five groups of five each, receiving low-dose or high-dose Ad26.COV2.S once or twice, or else placebo on both occasions. Investigators remained blinded to trial group allocation during experiments and outcome assessment. The paper as a whole reports these results and caveats: The authors noted that the TCR breadth and depth analyses may have underestimated total T cell responses. Vaccine and placebo recipients had similar non-spike TCR breadth, a finding consistent with the vaccine containing only spike. After vaccination, spike-specific CD8+ and CD4+ T cell responses were reported to show substantial breadth. Compared with placebo recipients, Ad26.COV2.S recipients showed higher spike-specific TCR breadth (P = 0.0014). The study was not powered for comparison of responses between vaccine doses or regimens.

The meaning of the sample's treatment or condition label: about 20 received Ad26.COV2.S at low or high dose, single or two shots; about 5 received placebo; per-sample allocation not given. For vaccine and placebo recipients, repertoires were sequenced using samples collected on day 63 after the first injection. In Cohort 1b, 25 to 30 adults aged 18-55 years were enrolled at a single site in Boston, USA, between 29 July and 7 August 2020. Ad26.COV2.S consisted of a replication-incompetent adenovirus type 26 vector by which a prefusion-stabilized SARS-CoV-2 spike protein from the original Wuhan strain was expressed. The CDR3 contains 14 residues, cysteine and phenylalanine counted. Only the CDR3 DNA is retained, 42 bases long and in frame from the first base. The immunoSEQ Assay was used to sequence TCRbeta CDR3 regions. After extraction, genomic DNA underwent amplification by bias-controlled multiplex PCR, followed by high-throughput sequencing. Per the original workflow: Collapsing and filtering of sequences were performed to quantify the absolute abundance of each unique TCRbeta CDR3 region. T cell fraction was estimated by normalization of TCRbeta template counts to usable DNA, with usable DNA being measured through amplification of reference genes present in all nucleated cells. Repertoire TCRs were annotated as SARS-CoV-2-specific when V gene, CDR3 amino acid sequence and J gene were exactly matched to a known reactive TCR set. The reference SARS-CoV-2 TCR set came from MIRA and was filtered for enrichment in COVID-19-positive ImmuneCODE repertoires, removing public or cross-reactive TCRs. Using the MIRA antigens, annotated TCRs were further analysed by specific ORF or by position within an ORF. Depth was the summed frequency of annotated unique rearrangements, while breadth was defined as annotated unique rearrangements over total unique productive rearrangements. Group comparisons of TCR breadth used two-sided Wilcoxon rank-sum tests. In TCRdb, the immuneACCESS table is reduced to in-frame sequences with V and J assigned. These tables do not hold every clone; where another copy was compared, an unresolved V gene accounts for under half, and the others remain unexplained. The DNA was the basis for D and trimming; V, J and clone size are from that table. A total of around 450,000 clones appear in this sample, 80% to 90% of them only once. About 1.7% of the sample goes to the ten largest clones.

This clone appeared a single time. The specificity of this receptor is unknown. Base qualities are not provided; no much larger clone lies one nucleotide away. This sequence originates from a person between 18 and 59 years old who received the Ad26.COV2.S COVID-19 vaccine or a placebo. The sequence joins TRBV12-2 to TRBJ1-2; the table calls TRBD1, which could not be checked here. TRBV12-2 is reported as a pseudogene. Sequencing used peripheral blood, obtained in a trial of Ad26.COV2.S vaccine versus placebo. The base sequence is TGTGCAAGTCGCTTAACAGGGTCCAACTATGGCTACACCTTC. This codes for CASRLTGSNYGYTF.